The entry that follows covers one T cell receptor (beta chain) sequence. The data were taken from a study of blood T cell repertoires in COVID-19. Background on the study: Specimens from acute and convalescent COVID-19 originated in the United States, Italy and Spain. The analysed material was cDNA or gDNA that came from T cells, B-cell-depleted T cells, or PBMCs.

As handled by the study authors: Reference gene primer amplification gave estimated nucleated cell counts. Clones were read by immunoSEQ multiplex PCR, and TCRdb kept only the in-frame ones, dropping some. V, J and clone size reflect that table, while D and trimming were determined from the DNA. Found here are roughly 350,000 clones, 91% of them singletons; the top ten hold roughly 3.4%. Sequencing was done on a sample of peripheral blood. The clonotype was recovered from a woman aged 18-29 years who had recovered from COVID-19.

CDR3 region: CATKNSSYEQYV. The CDR3 nucleotides are TGTGCCACCAAAAATAGCTCCTACGAGCAGTACGTC. This chain links TRBV15 with TRBJ2-7; no clear D gene. This CDR3 contains 12 residues. Germline lookup yields CDR1 LNHNV and CDR2 YYDKDF (reference sequence). Deletions cut 7 bases from V and 0 bases from J, with 7 bases between.